The sequence of this TCR beta chain was determined in a study of blood T cell repertoires in COVID-19. Study as a whole: Whether acute or convalescent, the COVID-19 samples came from the United States, Italy and Spain. T cells, B-cell-depleted T cells, or PBMCs provided the cDNA or gDNA that served as material.

Looked up from germline, CDR1 is SGHRS and CDR2 is YFSETQ. With 4 bases removed from V and 4 bases from J, the gap between germline ends came to 12 bases. CDR3 length: 14 residues. Under the authors' procedure: The assay estimated nucleated cells by amplifying reference gene primers. Method: immunoSEQ multiplex PCR; TCRdb's copy keeps in-frame clones and lacks some. The V and J calls and clone size come from that table; D and trimming were worked out from the DNA. The data contain a few hundred thousand clones, 84% of them seen just once; the ten biggest clones take up more than 15%. V gene TRBV5-1 combines with J gene TRBJ2-1; possible D gene TRBD1, 6 bases. Sequenced sample: peripheral blood. The clonotype originates from a person aged 70 to 85 with COVID-19, enrolled during active disease. The CDR3 nucleotides read TGCGCCAGCAGCGCAGGGACACTATACAATGAGCAGTTCTTC. Amino acid sequence: CASSAGTLYNEQFF.